The clone carrying this TCR beta chain was observed at least ten times. UMIs were added to TCR cDNA along with a universal primer site when it was made by 5'RACE template switching. Each CDR3 protein is one row after TCRdb ran MiXCR on the 5' RACE reads. The sample holds 150,000 or so distinct CDR3 sequences; 6.6% are singletons and the top ten take 0.55% to 0.7%. Germline-derived CDR1 and CDR2 are SGHTA and FQGNSA. Germline trimming cut 3 bases from V and 4 bases from J; bases unmatched to any gene: 8. The CDR3 covers 15 residues. These data are taken from a study of T cells after yellow fever vaccination.

This rearrangement joins TRBV7-2 to TRBJ2-5; 7 bases align to TRBD2. This receptor was taken from a young man who received the YFV17D yellow fever vaccine. Material: CD4+ T cells sorted from PBMCs, obtained 10 days after the yellow fever booster vaccination. The DNA for the CDR3 is TGTGCCAGCAGCTTGAGGGAGGGAGTATCAGAGACCCAGTACTTC. Its protein is CASSLREGVSETQYF.